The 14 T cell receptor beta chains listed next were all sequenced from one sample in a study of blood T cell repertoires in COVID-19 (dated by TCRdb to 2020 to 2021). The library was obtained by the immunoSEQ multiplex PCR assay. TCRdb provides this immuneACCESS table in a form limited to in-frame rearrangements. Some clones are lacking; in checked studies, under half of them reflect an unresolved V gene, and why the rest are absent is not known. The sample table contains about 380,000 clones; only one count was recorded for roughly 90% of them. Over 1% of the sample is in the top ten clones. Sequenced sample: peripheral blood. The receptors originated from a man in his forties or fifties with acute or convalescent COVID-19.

The CDR3 loop is CASSQEHRDSPLHF. Here the CDR3 DNA reads TGTGCCAGCAGCCAAGAGCACAGGGATTCACCCCTCCACTTT. The chain employs TRBV16 and TRBJ1-6; D is perhaps TRBD1 (6 bases). Germline CDR1 reads KGHSY; CDR2 reads FQNENV. The CDR3 consists of 14 residues. Between the trimmed V and J ends, which lost 2 bases and 8 bases, there was a span of 10 bases.

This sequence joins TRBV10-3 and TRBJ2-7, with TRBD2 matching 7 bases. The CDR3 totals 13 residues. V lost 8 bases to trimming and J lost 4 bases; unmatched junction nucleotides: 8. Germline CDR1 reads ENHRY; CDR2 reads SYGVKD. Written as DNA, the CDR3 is TGTGCCATCGGGCTAGCGGCAGAGTACGAGCAGTACTTC. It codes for CAIGLAAEYEQYF.

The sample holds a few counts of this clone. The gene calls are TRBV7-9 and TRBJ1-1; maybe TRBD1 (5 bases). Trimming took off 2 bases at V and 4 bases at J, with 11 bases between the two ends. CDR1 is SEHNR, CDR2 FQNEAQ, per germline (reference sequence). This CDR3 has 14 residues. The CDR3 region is CASSLSGEVTEAFF. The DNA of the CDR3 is TGTGCCAGCAGCTTATCGGGGGAGGTCACTGAAGCTTTCTTT.

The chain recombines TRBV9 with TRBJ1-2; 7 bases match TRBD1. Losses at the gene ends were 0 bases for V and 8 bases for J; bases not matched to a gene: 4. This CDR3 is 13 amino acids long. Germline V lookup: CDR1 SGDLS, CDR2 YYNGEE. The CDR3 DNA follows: TGTGCCAGCAGCGTAGACAGGGGTGAGGGCTACACCTTC. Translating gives CASSVDRGEGYTF.

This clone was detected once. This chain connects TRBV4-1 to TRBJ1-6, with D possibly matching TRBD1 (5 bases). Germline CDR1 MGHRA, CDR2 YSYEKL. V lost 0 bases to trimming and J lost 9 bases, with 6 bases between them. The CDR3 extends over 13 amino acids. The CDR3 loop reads CASSQEGRSPLHF. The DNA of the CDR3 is TGCGCCAGCAGCCAAGAGGGGCGTTCACCCCTCCACTTT.

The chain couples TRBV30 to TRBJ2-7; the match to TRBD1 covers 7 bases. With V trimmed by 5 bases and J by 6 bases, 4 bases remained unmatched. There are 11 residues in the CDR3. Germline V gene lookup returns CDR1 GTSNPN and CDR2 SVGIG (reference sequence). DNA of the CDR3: TGTGCCTGGGCCACAGGGGCCGAGCAGTACTTC. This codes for CAWATGAEQYF.

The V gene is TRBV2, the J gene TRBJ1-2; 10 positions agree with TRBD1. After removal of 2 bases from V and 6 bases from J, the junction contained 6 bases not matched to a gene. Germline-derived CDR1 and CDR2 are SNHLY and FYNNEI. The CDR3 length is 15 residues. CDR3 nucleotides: TGTGCCAGCAGTGAACTCGGACAGGGGGTCGATGGCTACACCTTC. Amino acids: CASSELGQGVDGYTF.

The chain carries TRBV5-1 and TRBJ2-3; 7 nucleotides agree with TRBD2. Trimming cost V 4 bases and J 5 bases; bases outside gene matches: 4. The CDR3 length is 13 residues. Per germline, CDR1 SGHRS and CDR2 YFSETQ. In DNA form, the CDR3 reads TGCGCCAGCAGCGGGAGGGTCGGAGATACGCAGTATTTT. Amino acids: CASSGRVGDTQYF.

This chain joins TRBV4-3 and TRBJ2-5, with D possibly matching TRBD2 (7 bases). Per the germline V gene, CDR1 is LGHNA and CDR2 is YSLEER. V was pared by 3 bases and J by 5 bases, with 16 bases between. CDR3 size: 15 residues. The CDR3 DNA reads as TGCGCCAGCAGCCAGGATGGGGGGGCCGGGGAGACCCAGTACTTC. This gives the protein CASSQDGGAGETQYF.

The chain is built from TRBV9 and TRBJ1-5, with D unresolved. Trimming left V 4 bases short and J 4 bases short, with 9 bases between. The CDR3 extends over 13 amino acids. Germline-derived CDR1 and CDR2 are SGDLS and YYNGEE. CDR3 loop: CASSPGGNQPQHF. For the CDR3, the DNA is TGTGCCAGCAGCCCAGGAGGAAATCAGCCCCAGCATTTT. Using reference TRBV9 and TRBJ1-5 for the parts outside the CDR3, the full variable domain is DSGVTQTPKHLITATGQRVTLRCSPRSGDLSVYWYQQSLDQGLQFLIQYYNGEERAKGNILERFSAQQFPDLHSELNLSSLELGDSALYFCASSPGGNQPQHFGDGTRLSIL.

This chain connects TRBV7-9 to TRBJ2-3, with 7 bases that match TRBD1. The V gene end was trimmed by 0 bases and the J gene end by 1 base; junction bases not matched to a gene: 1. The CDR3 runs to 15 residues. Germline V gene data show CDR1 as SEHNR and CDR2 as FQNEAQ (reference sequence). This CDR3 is CASSLAGTGTDTQYF. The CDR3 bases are TGTGCCAGCAGCTTAGCCGGGACAGGCACAGATACGCAGTATTTT.

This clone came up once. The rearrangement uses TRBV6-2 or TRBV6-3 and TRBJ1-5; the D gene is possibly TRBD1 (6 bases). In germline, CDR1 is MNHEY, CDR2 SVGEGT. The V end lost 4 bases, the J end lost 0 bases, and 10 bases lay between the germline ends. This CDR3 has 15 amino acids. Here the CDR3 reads CASSWTAYSNQPQHF. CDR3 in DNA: TGTGCCAGCAGTTGGACAGCTTATAGCAATCAGCCCCAGCATTTT.

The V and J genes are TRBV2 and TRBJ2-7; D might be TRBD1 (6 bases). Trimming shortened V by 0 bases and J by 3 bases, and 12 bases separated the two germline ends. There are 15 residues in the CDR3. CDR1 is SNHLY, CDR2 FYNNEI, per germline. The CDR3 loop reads CASSEAWEQGYEQYF. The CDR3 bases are TGTGCCAGCAGTGAAGCCTGGGAACAGGGCTACGAGCAGTACTTC.

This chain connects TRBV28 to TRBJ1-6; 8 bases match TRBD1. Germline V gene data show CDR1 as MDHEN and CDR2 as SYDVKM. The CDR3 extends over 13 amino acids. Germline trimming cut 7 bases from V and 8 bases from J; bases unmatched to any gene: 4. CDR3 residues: CASITGGYSPLHF. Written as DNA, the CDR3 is TGTGCCAGCATAACAGGGGGGTATTCACCCCTCCACTTT.